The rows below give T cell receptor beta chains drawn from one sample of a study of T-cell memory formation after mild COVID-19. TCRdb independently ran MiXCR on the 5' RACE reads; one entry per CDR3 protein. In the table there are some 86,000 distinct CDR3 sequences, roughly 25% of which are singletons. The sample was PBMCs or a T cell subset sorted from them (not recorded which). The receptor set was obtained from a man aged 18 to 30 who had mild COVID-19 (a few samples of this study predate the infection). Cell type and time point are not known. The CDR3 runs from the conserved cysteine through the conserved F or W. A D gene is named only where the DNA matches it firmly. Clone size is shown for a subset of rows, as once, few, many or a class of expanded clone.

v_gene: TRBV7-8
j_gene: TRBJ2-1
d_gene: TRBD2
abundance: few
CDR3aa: CASSLTGGGRGNEQFF
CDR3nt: TGTGCCAGCAGCTTAACCGGGGGGGGCCGAGGGAATGAGCAGTTCTTC

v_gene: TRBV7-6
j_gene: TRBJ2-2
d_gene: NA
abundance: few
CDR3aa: CASSHPPPGELFF
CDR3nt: TGTGCCAGCAGTCACCCGCCCCCCGGGGAGCTGTTTTTT

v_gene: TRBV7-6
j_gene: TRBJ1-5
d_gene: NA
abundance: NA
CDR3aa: CASSLGYPQPQHF
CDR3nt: TGTGCCAGCAGCTTAGGGTACCCCCAGCCCCAGCATTTT

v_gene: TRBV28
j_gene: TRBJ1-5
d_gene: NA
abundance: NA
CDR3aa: CASNRFTSNQPQHF
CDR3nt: TGTGCCAGCAATCGGTTCACTAGCAATCAGCCCCAGCATTTT

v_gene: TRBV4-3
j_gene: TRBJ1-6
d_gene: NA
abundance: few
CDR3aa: CASSQDGQENSPLHF
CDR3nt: TGCGCCAGCAGCCAAGATGGGCAGGAAAATTCACCCCTCCACTTT

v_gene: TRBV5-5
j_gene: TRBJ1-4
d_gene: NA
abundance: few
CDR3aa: CASSSGQPLFF
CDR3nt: TGTGCCAGCAGCTCCGGACAGCCTCTGTTTTTT

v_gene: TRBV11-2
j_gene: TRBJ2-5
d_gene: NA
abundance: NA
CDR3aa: CASSFSVGDQETQYF
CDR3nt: TGTGCCAGCAGCTTTTCCGTAGGGGACCAAGAGACCCAGTACTTC

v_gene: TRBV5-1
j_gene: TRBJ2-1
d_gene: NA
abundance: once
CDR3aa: CASSRAYNEQFF
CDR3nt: TGCGCCAGCAGCCGAGCCTACAATGAGCAGTTCTTC

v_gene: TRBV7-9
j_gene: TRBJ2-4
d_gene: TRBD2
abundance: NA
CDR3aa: CASSRRGGLAKNIQYF
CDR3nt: TGTGCCAGCAGCCGACGGGGGGGACTAGCCAAAAACATTCAGTACTTC

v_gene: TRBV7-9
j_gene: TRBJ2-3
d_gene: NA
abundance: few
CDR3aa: CASSSSTDTQYF
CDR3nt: TGTGCCAGCAGCTCAAGCACAGATACGCAGTATTTT

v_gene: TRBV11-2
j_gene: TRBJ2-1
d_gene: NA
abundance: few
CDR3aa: CASSLRFGEQFF
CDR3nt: TGTGCCAGCAGCCTAAGATTCGGGGAGCAGTTCTTC

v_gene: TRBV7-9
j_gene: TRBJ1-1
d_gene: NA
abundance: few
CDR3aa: CASSPRDRPMNTEAFF
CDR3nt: TGTGCCAGCAGCCCTCGGGACCGCCCTATGAACACTGAAGCTTTCTTT

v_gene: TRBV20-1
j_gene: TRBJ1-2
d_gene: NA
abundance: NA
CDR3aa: CSAPTTGYSSYGYTF
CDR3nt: TGCAGTGCTCCAACGACAGGTTATTCCTCCTATGGCTACACCTTC

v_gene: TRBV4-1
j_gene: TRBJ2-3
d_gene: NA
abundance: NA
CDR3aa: CASRSVGIADLTQYF
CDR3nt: TGCGCCAGCAGGAGTGTTGGAATAGCGGATCTTACGCAGTATTTT

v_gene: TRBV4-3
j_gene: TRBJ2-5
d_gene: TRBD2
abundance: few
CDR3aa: CASSQGGGQETQYF
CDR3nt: TGCGCCAGCAGCCAAGGGGGGGGACAAGAGACCCAGTACTTC

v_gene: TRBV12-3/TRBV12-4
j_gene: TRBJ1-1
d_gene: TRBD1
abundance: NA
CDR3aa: CASSQIGTGVDTEAFF
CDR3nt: TGTGCCAGCAGTCAAATCGGGACAGGGGTGGACACTGAAGCTTTCTTT

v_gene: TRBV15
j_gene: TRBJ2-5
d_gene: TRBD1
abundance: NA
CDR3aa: CATSRAGTGGLETQYF
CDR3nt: TGTGCCACCAGCAGGGCCGGGACAGGGGGCTTGGAGACCCAGTACTTC

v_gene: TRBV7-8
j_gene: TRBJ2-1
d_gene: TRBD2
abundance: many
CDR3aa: CASSVLAGVDRNEQFF
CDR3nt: TGTGCCAGCAGCGTACTAGCGGGGGTCGACAGGAATGAGCAGTTCTTC

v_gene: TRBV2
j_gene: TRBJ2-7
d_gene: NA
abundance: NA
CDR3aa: CASSDTSGAEQYF
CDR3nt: TGTGCCAGCAGTGACACTTCGGGGGCCGAGCAGTACTTC

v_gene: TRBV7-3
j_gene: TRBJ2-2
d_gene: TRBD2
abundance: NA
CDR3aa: CASSYTVERDDTGELFF
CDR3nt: TGTGCCAGCAGCTATACCGTGGAGCGGGACGACACCGGGGAGCTGTTTTTT

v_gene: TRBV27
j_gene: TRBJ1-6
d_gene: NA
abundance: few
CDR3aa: CASSSGAYNSPLHF
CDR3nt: TGTGCCAGCAGTTCCGGGGCCTATAATTCACCCCTCCACTTT

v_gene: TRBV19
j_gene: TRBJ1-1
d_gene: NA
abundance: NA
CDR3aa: CASRPQATEAFF
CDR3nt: TGTGCCAGTAGGCCACAGGCCACTGAAGCTTTCTTT

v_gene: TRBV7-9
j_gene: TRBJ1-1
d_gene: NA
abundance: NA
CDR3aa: CASSLGRVGLDTEAFF
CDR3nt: TGTGCCAGCAGCTTAGGGCGAGTGGGCTTGGACACTGAAGCTTTCTTT

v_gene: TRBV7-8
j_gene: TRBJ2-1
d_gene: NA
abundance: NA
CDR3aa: CASSLGPGKSNEQFF
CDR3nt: TGTGCCAGCAGCTTAGGTCCCGGGAAGAGCAATGAGCAGTTCTTC

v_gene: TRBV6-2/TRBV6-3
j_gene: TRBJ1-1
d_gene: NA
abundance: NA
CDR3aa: CASSSGEAFF
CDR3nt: TGTGCCAGCAGTTCAGGGGAAGCTTTCTTT

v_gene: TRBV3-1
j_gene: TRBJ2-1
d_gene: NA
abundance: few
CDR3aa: CASGVWNEQFF
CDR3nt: TGTGCCAGCGGAGTATGGAATGAGCAGTTCTTC